This TCR beta chain comes out of a study of regulatory T cells in long-lasting Graves disease. This clonotype occurred a few times. Its antigen is undetermined. This CDR3 is built from 17 residues. CDR1 and CDR2 (germline): LNHNV, YYDKDF (reference sequence). The V gene lost 2 bases and the J gene lost 4 bases, with 18 bases spanning the gap. The time point is: newly diagnosed GD, antithyroid drugs for less than 3 months. The TCR library used RNA extracted from PBMCs. Investigators prepared the TCR beta libraries by applying iRepertoire HTBI primers and Arm-PCR of CDR3 regions. TCRdb recomputed calls from the multiplex PCR reads with MiXCR, one row per CDR3 protein. This table has approximately 470,000 distinct CDR3 sequences, under 20% appearing once. General study results and limits: It was possible that the small sample size reduced accuracy. The study found TRBV28, TRBJ1-2 and TRBJ2-5 favored in persistent disease. Reduced TCR diversity was observed in persistent Graves' patients versus newly diagnosed patients.

In addition, the sample was reused for a study of T cells in Graves' hyperthyroidism and ophthalmopathy.

The genes are TRBV15 and TRBJ1-5, with D possibly being TRBD1 (5 bases). This material consisted of peripheral blood mononuclear cells (PBMCs), taken at new diagnosis, from a patient treated with antithyroid drugs. This receptor was identified in a man between 40 and 49 years old with Graves disease. The CDR3 nucleotides are TGTGCCACCAGCAGACTCGCAACGGGGCAGAAAAATCAGCCCCAGCATTTT. Protein product: CATSRLATGQKNQPQHF.